The 10 T cell receptor beta chains reported below all come from one sample, sequenced in a study of T cell responses to AZD1222 COVID-19 vaccine. The data were produced by immunoSEQ multiplex PCR, yet TCRdb's version contains in-frame clones alone and is incomplete. Seen here are approximately 150,000 clones, around 90% observed once, and the top ten hold roughly 3.8%. The source material was peripheral blood, sampled 28 days after the second AZD1222 dose. Source of these receptors: an adult who received the AZD1222 COVID-19 vaccine.

This chain connects TRBV5-4 to TRBJ2-7; D is perhaps TRBD1 (6 bases). CDR3 size: 15 residues. The V gene lost 3 bases and the J gene lost 0 bases, with 13 bases spanning the gap. Germline V lookup: CDR1 SGHNT, CDR2 YYREEE (reference sequence). CDR3 residues: CASSSYWTASYEQYF. The CDR3 DNA reads as TGTGCCAGCAGCTCTTACTGGACAGCCTCCTACGAGCAGTACTTC.

The genes are TRBV5-1 and TRBJ1-5, with D possibly matching TRBD1 (5 bases). V was trimmed by 7 bases and J by 2 bases, leaving 7 bases between them. This CDR3 has 12 amino acids. Germline lookup yields CDR1 SGHRS and CDR2 YFSETQ. In nucleotides, the CDR3 is TGCGCCAGCTGCAGGGGCAATCAGCCCCAGCATTTT. Its protein is CASCRGNQPQHF.

The gene calls are TRBV7-2 and TRBJ2-1; weak D call: TRBD1 (6 bases). V lost 4 bases, J lost 5 bases, and 18 bases lay in between. In germline, CDR1 is SGHTA, CDR2 FQGNSA. The CDR3 extends over 16 amino acids. Written as DNA, the CDR3 is TGTGCCAGCAGCTCATGGGACAATGGGGGACACAATGAGCAGTTCTTC. It encodes CASSSWDNGGHNEQFF.

The chain recombines TRBV11-3 with TRBJ1-4; perhaps TRBD1 as D (5 bases). V shed 3 bases and J shed 7 bases, with 15 bases lying between them. The germline gives CDR1 SGHNT, CDR2 YENEEA. CDR3 length: 15 amino acids. CDR3 amino acids: CASSFRGSAFEKLFF. The CDR3 DNA sequence: TGTGCCAGCAGCTTCCGGGGCTCGGCTTTTGAAAAACTGTTTTTT.

V and J are TRBV12-3 or TRBV12-4 and TRBJ1-5; the D gene is possibly TRBD1 (5 bases). The V and J ends lost 3 bases and 5 bases respectively, with 8 bases between them. The CDR3 is 13 amino acids. CDR3 protein: CASSFGTDQPQHF. The CDR3, as DNA: TGTGCCAGCAGTTTTGGGACTGATCAGCCCCAGCATTTT.

J is TRBJ1-4 and V is TRBV18; D unclear. CDR1 KGHSH and CDR2 LQKENI come from the germline V gene. V was cut by 0 bases and J by 11 bases, with 10 bases left in between. The CDR3 loop spans 13 amino acids. CDR3 nucleotides: TGTGCCAGCTCACCACCATCAACGGGGAAACTGTTTTTT. Translated: CASSPPSTGKLFF.

The rearrangement links TRBV9 to TRBJ1-1; 7 bases agree with TRBD1. V lost 4 bases and J lost 0; bases outside the gene matches: 9. The V gene's germline CDR1 is SGDLS and CDR2 YYNGEE. CDR3 length: 16 amino acids. The CDR3 sequence is CASSFTDRSLNTEAFF. The DNA of the CDR3 is TGTGCCAGCAGCTTTACGGACAGGAGTTTGAACACTGAAGCTTTCTTT.

The J gene is TRBJ1-2, the V gene TRBV25-1, with D maybe TRBD1 (5 bases). CDR3 length: 15 residues. The germline V gene encodes CDR1 MGHDK and CDR2 SYGVNS. With 2 bases removed from V and 5 bases from J, the gap between germline ends came to 15 bases. In nucleotides, the CDR3 is TGTGCCAGCAGTGAACAGACAGCCCCGGGATATGGCTACACCTTC. It codes for CASSEQTAPGYGYTF.

The genes are TRBV3-1 (or the pseudogene TRBV3-2) and TRBJ1-1, with D possibly TRBD1 on 6 matching bases. CDR1 LGHDT and CDR2 YNNKEL come from the germline V gene (reference sequence). Trimming removed 0 bases from V and 4 bases from J, with 12 bases in between. The CDR3 sequence is 15 residues long. CDR3 bases: TGTGCCAGCAGCCAAGAATGGGGGGCGAGCACTGAAGCTTTCTTT. The encoded protein is CASSQEWGASTEAFF.

This chain connects TRBV5-1 to TRBJ2-2, with D unclear. Looked up from germline, CDR1 is SGHRS and CDR2 is YFSETQ. The CDR3 loop spans 13 amino acids. V was trimmed by 0 bases and J by 6 bases, leaving 6 bases between them. The CDR3 DNA sequence: TGCGCCAGCAGCTTGGGGGTATCCGGGGAGCTGTTTTTT. This gives the protein CASSLGVSGELFF.